This TCR beta chain was profiled in a study of blood T cell repertoires in COVID-19. With V trimmed by 4 bases and J by 5 bases, 9 bases remained unmatched. This CDR3 comprises 15 residues. Germline CDR1 reads ENHRY; CDR2 reads SYGVKD. Donors in Cohort 3 who had recovered were those with two negative PCRs, healthcare professional clearance, or resolution of their symptoms. Sequencing was performed with immunoSEQ multiplex PCR; in TCRdb, only in-frame clones are kept and a portion is missing. The sample lists 170,000 or so clones, about 90% occurring once. Source material: PBMCs or T cells enriched from blood (not recorded which). This chain connects TRBV10-3 to TRBJ1-1, with 8 bases identical to TRBD1. The sequence came from a woman under 30 who had recovered from COVID-19. The DNA for the CDR3 is TGTGCCATCAGTGGCTCGGACAGGGCTCATACTGAAGCTTTCTTT. This encodes CAISGSDRAHTEAFF.